A selection of T cell receptor beta chains follows, all from one sample in a study of T-cell reconstitution after alpha-beta-depleted transplantation in children. Using its own MiXCR run on the PCR reads, TCRdb lists one record per CDR3 protein. The sample contains about 900,000 distinct CDR3 sequences, roughly 31% of which appear only once. The sequencing here drew on PBMCs, mostly from graft donor cells, taken 360 days after TCRalphabeta/CD19-depleted stem cell transplant. The receptor source for this set is a boy younger than two who had a stem cell transplant for SCID, so the T cells may come from the graft donor. The CDR3 runs from the conserved cysteine through the conserved F or W. D genes are given only for firm matches. Some rows mark clone size as missing; the rest say once, few, many or name a class of expanded clone.

TRBJ1-4 | - | - | TRBV7-2 | TGTGCCAGCAGCTTTTGGGGGAATGAAAAACTGTTTTTT | CASSFWGNEKLFF
TRBJ2-3 | - | - | TRBV28 | TGTGCCAGCCGCGGGGCGACAGGTAGCACAGATACGCAGTATTTT | CASRGATGSTDTQYF
TRBJ1-4 | many | - | TRBV4-2 | TGTGCCAGCAGCCATAACTGGGACGGAGCATCTGAAAAACTGTTTTTT | CASSHNWDGASEKLFF
TRBJ1-5 | - | TRBD1 | TRBV10-3 | TGTGCCATCAGTGAGGGACAGGGAGCGGGGCCCCAGCATTTT | CAISEGQGAGPQHF
TRBJ1-2 | few | - | TRBV20-1 | TGCAGTGCTGGGGATACGGGGGGCTATGGCTACACCTTC | CSAGDTGGYGYTF
TRBJ1-1 | few | TRBD1 | TRBV12-3/TRBV12-4 | TGTGCCAGCAGTCCCAGGGGGCGGCTGAACACTGAAGCTTTCTTT | CASSPRGRLNTEAFF
TRBJ2-7 | few | - | TRBV20-1 | TGCAGTGCTAGAGATTTATTGCAGGGAGCCGAATCCTACGAGCAGTACTTC | CSARDLLQGAESYEQYF
TRBJ1-1 | - | - | TRBV11-2 | TGTGCCAGCAGCTTCTCCCTCACTGAAGCTTTCTTT | CASSFSLTEAFF
TRBJ2-5 | many | TRBD1 | TRBV9 | TGTGCCAGCATCAAACCGGACAGGGAGGAGACCCAGTACTTC | CASIKPDREETQYF
TRBJ2-7 | - | - | TRBV27 | TGTGCCAGCAGTTTATTTCGTCGGGGGTCAGTCACCTACGAGCAGTACTTC | CASSLFRRGSVTYEQYF
TRBJ2-6 | - | - | TRBV2 | TGTGCCAGCATCGGGGGGCGTGGCTCTGGGGCCAACGTCCTGACTTTC | CASIGGRGSGANVLTF
TRBJ1-2 | - | - | TRBV5-5 | TGTGCCAGCACCCTGGGAGGGACCTATGGCTACACCTTC | CASTLGGTYGYTF
TRBJ2-2 | few | - | TRBV5-1 | TGCGCTTCCCAGGGGAGTGGGCTCGGGACCGGGGAGCTGTTTTTT | CASQGSGLGTGELFF
TRBJ1-1 | once | - | TRBV10-3 | TGTGCCATCCAGGGCGAACTCGGCTCCTCAAACACTGAAGCTTTCTTT | CAIQGELGSSNTEAFF
TRBJ2-1 | - | TRBD2 | TRBV7-8 | TGTGCCAGCAGCTTAGGAGGTCTAGCGGTGAACTCCTACAATGAGCAGTTCTTC | CASSLGGLAVNSYNEQFF
TRBJ2-3 | - | - | TRBV5-1 | TGCGCCAGCAGCGAGGGGGACCGCACAGATACGCAGTATTTT | CASSEGDRTDTQYF
TRBJ1-4 | - | - | TRBV2 | TGTGCCAGCAGAAAGGGCCACACCGAAAAACTGTTTTTT | CASRKGHTEKLFF
TRBJ2-7 | few | TRBD1 | TRBV27 | TGTGCCAGCAGTCCACATCCCGGGACAGGGGTCTCCTACGAGCAGTACTTC | CASSPHPGTGVSYEQYF
TRBJ1-1 | - | TRBD1 | TRBV6-6 | TGTGCCAGCAAATGGGACAGCCGACGGGAAGCTTTCTTT | CASKWDSRREAFF
TRBJ2-1 | few | - | TRBV20-1 | TGCAGTGCTAGGGATCGGAGACATGGAGTTGAGCAGTTCTTC | CSARDRRHGVEQFF
TRBJ2-1 | few | - | TRBV5-1 | TGCGCCAGCAGCTTTGGGCAGCCAAACAATGAGCAGTTCTTC | CASSFGQPNNEQFF
TRBJ1-5 | - | TRBD1 | TRBV4-1 | TGCGCCAGCAGCCAAGTCAGGGGGCGAAGCAATCAGCCCCAGCATTTT | CASSQVRGRSNQPQHF
TRBJ1-3 | few | TRBD1 | TRBV15 | TGTGCCAGCCAGGGGGCATCTGGAAACACCATATATTTT | CASQGASGNTIYF
TRBJ2-2 | - | - | TRBV20-1 | TGCAGTGCTAGACCCTCAGAAGTAATTAACACCGGGGAGCTGTTTTTT | CSARPSEVINTGELFF
TRBJ2-3 | - | TRBD1 | TRBV5-1 | TGCGCCAGCAGTAGGGGGCCTCCCTCGGCAGATACGCAGTATTTT | CASSRGPPSADTQYF